Sequencing of this T cell receptor (beta chain) was carried out in a study of cytomegalovirus exposure and HLA in healthy donors. General observations from the study: When a later analysis compared HLA-associated TCR beta chains with equally common others, the HLA-associated chains turned out to be more clonally expanded and to have lower generation probabilities. Most likely, a cluster of highly shared sequence variants arose as a sequencing artifact.

13 Jbeta primers and 60 Vbeta primers were used for the PCR. Sequencing was performed with immunoSEQ multiplex PCR; in TCRdb, only in-frame clones are kept and a portion is missing. The sample records around 91,000 clones, 64% being singletons. A word on this clone: Its antigen is undetermined.

CDR1 and CDR2 (germline): MRHNA, SNTAGT. The CDR3 contains 14 residues. Trimming pared 5 bases from V and 2 bases from J, leaving 11 bases between. The sample was PBMCs. The chain joins TRBV6-4 to TRBJ2-3; tentative D call: TRBD2 (5 bases). This TCR was recovered from a man aged 60-69 years in good health and CMV-seronegative. DNA for the CDR3: TGTGCCAGCAGTCCACTAGGTCTCACAGATACGCAGTATTTT. It yields the protein CASSPLGLTDTQYF.